The entry that follows covers one T cell receptor (beta chain) sequence. Its antigen target is currently unknown. Base qualities are not recorded, but no much larger clone differs from it by a single base. Using the deep immunoSEQ assay, TCR CDR3 regions were amplified from genomic DNA by multiplex PCR. For each cell subset, the extracted genomic DNA was distributed evenly across all wells of several immunoSEQ 96-well plates, and each plate served as one replicate. For sorted subsets, 200 ng of genomic DNA, equivalent to around 30,000 T cell genomes, went into each replicate PCR. Purified libraries were quantified with a Qubit 3.0 fluorometer, sized on a Bioanalyzer 2100, and re-quantified with the KAPA Library Quantification kit. Every immunoSEQ 96-well plate was sequenced on a dedicated single-read 150-cycle Illumina NextSeq 550 flow cell. The authors processed their data as follows. Because the immunoSEQ output included only junctional sequences and no quality scores, the filtering could not be the same as the filtering used for full-length reads. Sequences were annotated with PyIR, a Python wrapper for IgBLAST v1.9, and V/J genes and CDR3 were assigned using IMGT germline references. Any read was removed if the V/J assignment was weak (E-value above 1e-6), the CDR3 was missing, or the read contained stop codons, out-of-frame junctions, or ambiguous translated residues. V3J clonotypes were defined as sequences sharing an identical inferred V gene, J gene, and CDR3 amino acid sequence. To compute the percentage overlap between repertoires, the number of shared unique clonotypes was divided by the size of the smaller repertoire. Repertoire richness was assessed with RTK rarefaction, the Chao1 estimator, and Recon v2.1 estimates of unobserved clonotypes. OLGA was used to compute generation probabilities for all TCRbeta clonotypes that the gDNA method yielded from four donors. TCRdb provides this immuneACCESS table in a form limited to in-frame rearrangements. Some clones are lacking; in checked studies, under half of them reflect an unresolved V gene, and why the rest are absent is not known. Clone size and V and J calls were adopted from that table, with D and trimming inferred from the DNA. The sample contains about 2.4 million clones, more than 85% of them found a single time. About 0.39% of the sample goes to the ten largest clones.

These data originate in a study of shared clonotypes between healthy human individuals (dated by TCRdb to the early 2020s). Notes on the research overall: The cohort comprised two women and a few men aged 18 to 49 years. For each donor, CD4 naive and CD4 memory were each given three plates, CD8 naive was given two plates, and CD8 memory was given one plate. The study deeply sequenced blood TCR repertoires of about 5 healthy adults to estimate repertoire size and the extent of clonotype sharing between individuals. Libraries were prepared and TCR repertoires were sequenced by different laboratories using diverse techniques, in order to increase sequencing depth and limit assay-specific biases. Leukapheresis yielded between about 0.85 and 9 billion PBMCs per donor.

CDR1 and CDR2, looked up from the germline V gene (reference sequence), are LNHDA and SQIVND. The CDR3 spans 18 residues, from the cysteine through the phenylalanine. The sequence is cut down to CDR3 DNA, 54 bases in frame from base 1. Trimming costs V 3 bases and J 5 bases, and their ends lie 22 bases apart. What the authors observed across the whole study: Rarefaction of sorted-subset datasets indicated incomplete sequencing despite the large sequencing depth. Naive subsets generally had larger estimated clonotype richness than memory subsets. Higher generation probabilities were observed for clonotypes shared by all four sorted-subset donors than for non-shared clonotypes. Sharing across a few donors was observed for roughly 5.4% of naive CD4, about 3.2% of naive CD8, over 2% of memory CD4, and about 0.39% of memory CD8 clonotypes. Because the study included only a small number of donors, the genetic and exposure-history diversity represented was limited. Based on pairwise subsampling, the degree of clonotype sharing among donors was expected to be affected by sequencing depth. Sampling was limited to blood, and TCR repertoires in tissue likely differ from TCR repertoires in blood.

The donors were healthy, HIV-negative adults with no recently reported acute infections or vaccinations. Every donor was a Caucasian adult living in Nashville, Tennessee, USA. Magnetic negative selection was used to enrich CD4+ T cells, after which naive cells were positively selected on CD45RA and the negative fraction became the memory subset. Blood was collected by leukapheresis, and PBMCs were isolated by Ficoll-Histopaque density gradient centrifugation and then cryopreserved in liquid nitrogen vapor phase. Analytical flow cytometry was used to check the purity and quantity of each magnetically sorted T cell population. From each sorted fraction, genomic DNA was isolated and quantified by UV absorbance on a Nanodrop 2000c.

This receptor was obtained from a man between 18 and 35 years old in good health. Some clones in this sample may be carry-over from other donors' samples. Sequencing was carried out using naive CD4+ T cells from PBMCs. This specimen's cell subset or site label, per the study, means: CD45RA+ positively selected. The chain employs TRBV19 and TRBJ2-2; possibly the D gene is TRBD2, per 6 matching bases. The CDR3 sequence is CASSIALRTIGLTGELFF. The DNA reads TGTGCCAGTAGTATTGCTCTGCGGACCATTGGACTAACCGGGGAGCTGTTTTTT.